These 13 T cell receptor beta chains were sequenced from one sample in a study of blood T cell repertoires in COVID-19 (TCRdb year 2020). Library generation was performed with the immunoSEQ multiplex PCR assay. TCRdb carries this immuneACCESS record with in-frame sequences only. Its versions omit some clonotypes, under half of them owing to an unresolved V gene in the studies checked, with the rest unexplained. The sample table records 100,000 to 150,000 clones; 69% of these occur just once. The ten largest clones take up approximately 2% of the sample. Sequencing was performed on peripheral blood. These receptor sequences come from a woman in her 70s with acute or convalescent COVID-19.

V and J are TRBV28 and TRBJ1-1; D is unresolved. Per germline, CDR1 MDHEN and CDR2 SYDVKM. The V end lost 6 bases, the J end lost 5 bases, and 13 bases lay between the germline ends. There are 13 residues in the CDR3. The CDR3 DNA reads TGTGCCAGCAGGGTCAAAGGGAGGACTGAAGCTTTCTTT. Translation: CASRVKGRTEAFF.

The rearrangement uses TRBV5-6 and TRBJ1-6, with TRBD1 identical over 9 bases. CDR1 SGHDT and CDR2 YYEEEE come from the germline V gene. Unmatched junction bases numbered 8, after V lost 0 bases and J lost 10 bases. CDR3 length: 16 residues. CDR3 in DNA: TGTGCCAGCAGCTTGGCCGGACAGGGGAGAGTGTCACCCCTCCACTTT. The encoded protein is CASSLAGQGRVSPLHF.

This clone was recorded a few times. This chain connects TRBV2 to TRBJ1-5; D is ambiguous. Trimming removed 1 base from V and 7 bases from J, with 8 bases in between. CDR1 and CDR2 (germline): SNHLY, FYNNEI. This CDR3 comprises 13 residues. The CDR3 region is CASSEGGVQPQHF. CDR3 bases: TGTGCCAGCAGTGAAGGCGGGGTCCAGCCCCAGCATTTT.

This clone has a handful of counts. The chain carries TRBV5-4 and TRBJ1-1; D perhaps matches TRBD1 (5 bases). The V and J ends lost 2 bases and 3 bases respectively, with 11 bases between them. Germline CDR1 and CDR2: SGHNT and YYREEE (reference sequence). This CDR3 spans 14 amino acids. Here the CDR3 reads CASSFSRGDTEAFF. CDR3 in DNA: TGTGCCAGCAGCTTTTCACGGGGGGACACTGAAGCTTTCTTT.

The V call is TRBV25-1, the J call TRBJ1-2, with 8 bases lining up with TRBD1. The junction had 4 bases not matched to a gene; V was cut back by 6 bases and J by 4 bases. The CDR3 covers 13 residues. From germline, CDR1 is MGHDK and CDR2 SYGVNS. In nucleotides, the CDR3 is TGTGCCAGCAGCGGACAGGGCCTCTATGGCTACACCTTC. It codes for CASSGQGLYGYTF.

This clone appeared a few times. This chain joins TRBV6-5 and TRBJ2-3; 8 positions match TRBD1. With V trimmed by 8 bases and J by 2 bases, 6 bases remained unmatched. This CDR3 spans 14 amino acids. CDR1 and CDR2 (germline): MNHEY, SVGAGI. In DNA form, the CDR3 reads TGTGCCAGCGGTCAGGGGGCAGTCACAGATACGCAGTATTTT. Translated, it gives CASGQGAVTDTQYF.

V is TRBV5-4 and J is TRBJ2-2, with D perhaps matching TRBD1 (5 bases). Germline V gives CDR1 SGHNT, CDR2 YYREEE (reference sequence). The CDR3 contains 15 residues. The V gene lost 2 bases and the J gene lost 0 bases, with 8 bases spanning the gap. CDR3 in DNA: TGTGCCAGCAGCTTTCACAGGTCGAACACCGGGGAGCTGTTTTTT. As protein: CASSFHRSNTGELFF.

This chain connects TRBV19 to TRBJ1-6, with a tentative D call TRBD1 (6 bases). The CDR3 spans 14 residues. Trimming removed 7 bases at V and 6 bases at J, with 13 bases between. Germline V lookup: CDR1 LNHDA, CDR2 SQIVND (reference sequence). CDR3 loop: CASTETGTNSPLHF. Written as DNA, the CDR3 is TGTGCCAGTACCGAGACAGGCACTAATTCACCCCTCCACTTT.

This chain joins TRBV4-3 and TRBJ1-2; D possibly corresponds to TRBD1 (5 bases). Looked up from germline, CDR1 is LGHNA and CDR2 is YSLEER. The length of the CDR3 is 13 residues. The V end was cut by 5 bases, the J end by 4 bases, with 11 bases between. The CDR3 protein is CASSTRTSYGYTF. The CDR3 DNA is TGCGCCAGCAGCACACGGACATCCTATGGCTACACCTTC.

The chain combines TRBV4-1 with TRBJ1-2; D is possibly TRBD1 (5 bases). Germline lookup yields CDR1 MGHRA and CDR2 YSYEKL. Between the trimmed V and J ends, which lost 4 bases and 8 bases, there was a span of 14 bases. The CDR3 has 13 residues. Here the CDR3 reads CASSPWDGRGYTF. The CDR3 bases are TGCGCCAGCAGCCCCTGGGACGGGAGGGGCTACACCTTC.

The gene calls are TRBV12-5 and TRBJ1-2; D ambiguous. Trimming stripped 0 bases from V and 8 bases from J, with 13 bases between. Germline V lookup: CDR1 LGHNT, CDR2 FRNRAP. This CDR3 is built from 14 residues. CDR3 sequence: CASGLVRGVGGYTF. The CDR3, as DNA: TGTGCTAGTGGTTTGGTACGCGGGGTAGGAGGCTACACCTTC.

The CDR3 nucleotides are TGTGCCAGCAGCCAAGAACTAGCTAATTCACCCCTCCACTTT. It codes for CASSQELANSPLHF. The chain combines TRBV3-1 (or the pseudogene TRBV3-2) with TRBJ1-6; the D is unclear. Looked up from germline, CDR1 is LGHDT and CDR2 is YNNKEL (reference sequence). The ends were cut back, 0 bases at V and 6 bases at J, with 6 bases in the middle. The CDR3 contains 14 residues.

This chain's CDR3 is CASSAVFSYNEQFF. The CDR3 DNA reads as TGTGCCAGCAGTGCGGTTTTCTCCTACAATGAGCAGTTCTTC. This sequence joins TRBV2 and TRBJ2-1, with D uncertain. The CDR3 has 14 amino acids. V gave up 4 bases and J gave up 0 bases, with 7 bases separating them. Germline CDR1 is SNHLY and CDR2 is FYNNEI.